The T cell receptor (beta chain) described here comes from a study of blood T cell repertoires in COVID-19. Study at large: COVID-19 samples from acute and convalescent phases originated in the United States, Italy and Spain. The cDNA or gDNA used as material had been derived from T cells, B-cell-depleted T cells, or PBMCs.

This clone was detected only once. Trimming removed 3 bases from V and 6 bases from J; junction bases left unmatched: 5. CDR3 length: 16 residues. CDR1 KGHDR and CDR2 SFDVKD come from the germline V gene. Clones were read by immunoSEQ multiplex PCR, and TCRdb kept only the in-frame ones, dropping some. This repertoire shows some 370,000 clones, approximately 87% found once; its top ten account for roughly a tenth. Sequencing was done on a sample of peripheral blood. The rearrangement joins TRBV24-1 to TRBJ1-6; 9 nucleotides align to TRBD1. This TCR was sampled from a woman under 40 with COVID-19, enrolled during active disease. This CDR3 reads CATSDTGGVINSPLHF. CDR3 DNA sequence: TGTGCCACCAGTGATACAGGGGGCGTAATTAATTCACCCCTCCACTTT.